Presented here are 5 T cell receptor beta chains from one specimen sequenced in a study of early T cells in non-severe SARS-CoV-2 infection. Using its own MiXCR run on the 5' RACE reads, TCRdb lists one record per CDR3 protein. This sample has approximately 45,000 distinct CDR3 sequences, with roughly a tenth found just once. The source material was whole blood. These receptor sequences come from an adult who was a healthcare worker with PCR-confirmed SARS-CoV-2 infection or an uninfected control (not recorded which).

The rearrangement joins TRBV7-9 to TRBJ1-1; a possible D gene is TRBD1 (5 bases). This CDR3 is 15 amino acids long. Germline assignment: CDR1 SEHNR and CDR2 FQNEAQ (reference sequence). The V end was cut by 5 bases, the J end by 5 bases, with 18 bases between. CDR3 sequence: CASSPGGTYGTEAFF. The DNA of the CDR3 is TGTGCCAGCAGCCCTGGTGGGACCTATGGGACTGAAGCTTTCTTT.

There are a few counts of this clonotype. The chain carries TRBV9 and TRBJ2-7, with unresolved D. From germline, CDR1 is SGDLS and CDR2 YYNGEE. Trimming removed 1 base at V and 3 bases at J, with 14 bases between. This CDR3 comprises 15 residues. The CDR3 DNA sequence: TGTGCCAGCAGCGTACTTCCAGAACAACGCTACGAGCAGTACTTC. This codes for CASSVLPEQRYEQYF.

J is TRBJ2-7 and V is TRBV7-6; D is unclear. Trimming pared 0 bases from V and 2 bases from J, leaving 8 bases between. The V gene's germline CDR1 is SGHVS and CDR2 FNYEAQ. The CDR3 loop spans 14 amino acids. In DNA, the CDR3 is TGTGCCAGCAGCTTAGCGCTCACGACCTACGAGCAGTACTTC. It translates to CASSLALTTYEQYF. Full variable domain (outside the CDR3, taken from reference TRBV7-6 and TRBJ2-7): GAGVSQSPRYKVTKRGQDVALRCDPISGHVSLYWYRQALGQGPEFLTYFNYEAQQDKSGLPNDRFSAERPEGSISTLTIQRTEQRDSAMYRCASSLALTTYEQYFGPGTRLTVT.

This clonotype was seen only a few times. Relative to the germline gene, one junction end is altered; a read error may explain this. The CDR3 reads CAGSPGGRELNYGYTF. The CDR3 region has the DNA TGTGCCGGCAGCCCGGGTGGCAGGGAGCTTAACTATGGCTACACCTTC. This chain links TRBV7-3 with TRBJ1-2; possible D gene TRBD1, 5 bases. Germline V lookup: CDR1 SGHTA, CDR2 FQGTGA. This CDR3 comprises 16 residues.

This clonotype was picked up many times. The genes are TRBV6-6 and TRBJ2-1; D is uncertain. The V gene's germline CDR1 is MNHNY and CDR2 SVGAGI (reference sequence). The V gene lost 8 bases and the J gene lost 7 bases, with 15 bases spanning the gap. The CDR3 extends over 13 amino acids. The CDR3 region is CASAHGQANEQFF. The DNA for the CDR3 is TGTGCCAGCGCCCACGGGCAGGCGAATGAGCAGTTCTTC.